This TCR beta chain was recorded in a study of blood T cell repertoires in COVID-19. For the study at large: Donors in the United States, Italy and Spain gave samples during acute or convalescent COVID-19.

The germline gives CDR1 MGHRA, CDR2 YSYEKL. Trimming shortened V by 0 bases and J by 5 bases, and 10 bases separated the two germline ends. The CDR3 sequence is 14 residues long. Clones were read by immunoSEQ multiplex PCR, and TCRdb kept only the in-frame ones, dropping some. The data contain fewer than 200,000 clones, about 86% of them singletons. The rearrangement uses TRBV4-1 and TRBJ2-5, with TRBD2 as a possible D gene (5 bases). The TCR originated in a woman between 18 and 29 years old who had recovered from COVID-19. The sequenced material came from peripheral blood. The CDR3 sequence is CASSQDFSAETQYF. The CDR3 DNA reads as TGCGCCAGCAGCCAAGATTTTAGCGCGGAGACCCAGTACTTC.